The text below deals with one T cell receptor (beta chain). The sample comes from a study of blood T cell repertoires in COVID-19. Turning to the study itself: Both acute and convalescent COVID-19 samples were obtained from the United States, Italy and Spain.

Cohort allocation depended upon clinical history that participants reported. Germline lookup yields CDR1 SEHNR and CDR2 FQNEAQ (reference sequence). The CDR3 has 14 residues. The V end was cut by 2 bases, the J end by 3 bases, with 8 bases between. In the study's own analysis: Amplified reference gene primers provided the basis for estimating nucleated cell counts. TCRdb's table, derived via immunoSEQ multiplex PCR, lists solely in-frame clones and lacks some. That table gives V, J and clone size, and the DNA gave D and trimming. The sample yields 250,000 to 400,000 clones, 89% seen once. The sample comprised PBMCs or T cells enriched from blood (not recorded which). This TCR was recovered from a man aged 60 to 69 who had recovered from COVID-19. The rearrangement links TRBV7-9 to TRBJ1-3; D may be TRBD1 (6 bases). The CDR3 reads CASSLPGVGNTIYF. CDR3 sequence (DNA): TGTGCCAGCAGCTTACCAGGGGTTGGAAACACCATATATTTT.